These 10 T cell receptor beta chains were sequenced from one sample in a study of blood T cell repertoires in COVID-19 (dated by TCRdb to 2018 to 2021). Library preparation was by the immunoSEQ multiplex PCR assay. TCRdb re-hosts the immuneACCESS table, in-frame sequences only. Its copies lack some clones; in the studies checked, an unresolved V gene accounts for under half of them, and the cause for the rest is not known. Present in this sample are some 230,000 clones, 80% to 85% of which were seen just once. The ten largest clones capture 3% to 3.5% of the sample. Material: peripheral blood. The receptor set was obtained from a young woman who had recovered from COVID-19.

The chain uses TRBV12-3 or TRBV12-4 and TRBJ2-7; D not resolved. V was trimmed by 0 bases and J by 8 bases, leaving 8 bases between them. The CDR3 spans 12 residues. The CDR3 DNA reads as TGTGCCAGCAGTTTAGCCAGTTTGAAGCAGTACTTC. This gives the protein CASSLASLKQYF.

V is TRBV7-8 and J is TRBJ2-3; D is perhaps TRBD2 (6 bases). The germline V gene has CDR1 SGHVS and CDR2 FQNEAQ. Trimming left V 1 base short and J 2 bases short, with 10 bases between. This CDR3 comprises 15 residues. The CDR3 sequence: CASSLDGGDTDTQYF. The CDR3 bases are TGTGCCAGCAGCTTAGACGGCGGGGACACAGATACGCAGTATTTT. Filled out from reference TRBV7-8 and TRBJ2-3, the complete variable domain reads GAGVSQSPRYKVAKRGQDVALRCDPISGHVSLFWYQQALGQGPEFLTYFQNEAQLDKSGLPSDRFFAERPEGSVSTLKIQRTQQEDSAVYLCASSLDGGDTDTQYFGPGTRLTVL.

The rearrangement joins TRBV29-1 to TRBJ2-7; 8 bases agree with TRBD1. The CDR3 spans 15 residues. Losses at the gene ends were 5 bases for V and 3 bases for J; bases not matched to a gene: 12. Looked up from germline, CDR1 is SQVTM and CDR2 is ANQGSEA. CDR3 residues: CSVQIDRTGNYEQYF. The CDR3 DNA sequence: TGCAGCGTTCAGATCGACCGGACAGGGAACTACGAGCAGTACTTC.

This clone was seen only a few times. This chain links TRBV30 with TRBJ2-5, with 12 bases fitting TRBD2. The CDR3 loop spans 19 amino acids. The V and J ends lost 4 bases and 7 bases, in that order; junction bases with no gene match: 22. Germline V gives CDR1 GTSNPN, CDR2 SVGIG (reference sequence). The CDR3 DNA reads as TGTGCCTGGACCCCTACGGTCTGGGCTAGCGGGAGGGCTTTAGGGACCCAGTACTTC. Amino acid sequence: CAWTPTVWASGRALGTQYF.

The V and J genes are TRBV11-3 and TRBJ1-1; 9 positions match TRBD1. CDR1 SGHNT and CDR2 YENEEA come from the germline V gene. V shed 5 bases and J 5 bases; nucleotides not matched to a gene: 12. CDR3 length: 16 amino acids. The CDR3 loop is CASSPGQGLSMTEAFF. The CDR3 region has the DNA TGTGCCAGCAGCCCGGGACAGGGTCTCTCGATGACTGAAGCTTTCTTT.

The chain carries TRBV6-6 and TRBJ1-1; TRBD1 might be the D (5 bases). CDR3 size: 14 residues. Trimming removed 2 bases at V and 11 bases at J, with 18 bases between. Germline CDR1 reads MNHNY; CDR2 reads SVGAGI (reference sequence). The CDR3 here is CASSYDRAGIGAFF. In nucleotides, the CDR3 is TGTGCCAGCAGTTACGACAGAGCAGGTATTGGGGCTTTCTTT.

The sample holds a few counts of this clone. The chain joins TRBV4-2 to TRBJ1-1, with a tentative D call TRBD1 (6 bases). The CDR3 sequence is 11 residues long. The ends were cut back, 7 bases at V and 12 bases at J, with 15 bases in the middle. The germline CDR1 and CDR2 sequences are LGHNA and YNFKEQ. The CDR3 sequence is CASIQSDRTFF. The CDR3 nucleotides read TGTGCCAGCATTCAATCGGACAGAACTTTCTTT.

The chain carries TRBV29-1 and TRBJ2-3, with 7 bases matching TRBD2. The CDR3 spans 14 residues. The V gene end was trimmed by 7 bases and the J gene end by 2 bases; junction bases not matched to a gene: 9. The germline V gene encodes CDR1 SQVTM and CDR2 ANQGSEA. In nucleotides, the CDR3 is TGCAGCGCCGAAAGCGGGATTAACACAGATACGCAGTATTTT. Its protein is CSAESGINTDTQYF.

The V call is TRBV29-1, the J call TRBJ2-7, with D possibly matching TRBD2 (5 bases). The CDR3 contains 15 residues. Germline values: CDR1 SQVTM, CDR2 ANQGSEA. The V end lost 5 bases, the J end lost 3 bases, and 20 bases lay between the germline ends. The chain's CDR3 is CSVLRGSLSVYEQYF. The DNA of the CDR3 is TGCAGCGTTCTTAGAGGGTCGCTGAGTGTCTACGAGCAGTACTTC.

This clone was recorded once. This chain connects TRBV18 to TRBJ2-4, with D maybe TRBD1 (6 bases). Trimming shortened V by 5 bases and J by 5 bases, and 7 bases separated the two germline ends. The V gene's germline CDR1 is KGHSH and CDR2 LQKENI. CDR3 length: 12 residues. The DNA of the CDR3 is TGTGCCAGCTCAGCAGGGGAAAACATTCAGTACTTC. Amino acids: CASSAGENIQYF.